The rows below give T cell receptor beta chains drawn from one sample of a study of shared clonotypes between healthy human individuals. The assay was immunoSEQ multiplex PCR, and TCRdb's table has in-frame clones only and misses some. The data contain 2 million to 2.5 million clones, roughly 93% of them singletons. The specimen sequenced was naive CD4+ T cells from PBMCs. The receptor source for this set is a man aged 18-30 years in good health. Some clones in this sample may be carry-over from other donors' samples. The CDR3 runs from the conserved cysteine through the conserved F or W. Each record gives: J gene, V gene, CDR3 protein.

>TRBJ1-2|TRBV19
CASTKGQPYGYTF
>TRBJ2-7|TRBV28
CASSTLGAPYEQYF
>TRBJ1-1|TRBV19
CASSFFPATGKNTEAFF
>TRBJ2-1|TRBV7-3
CASSSGGANEQFF
>TRBJ2-2|TRBV5-5
CASSLDIRRGTGELFF
>TRBJ1-5|TRBV7-6
CASSLGQKNQPQHF
>TRBJ1-1|TRBV7-3
CASSPTGTAEAFF
>TRBJ1-4|TRBV4-1
CASSQDGSGLGEKLFF
>TRBJ1-2|TRBV6-5
CASKRGNYGYTF
>TRBJ2-5|TRBV29-1
CSVEDRVLGWTQYF
>TRBJ2-1|TRBV7-3
CASSRTGTPYNEQFF
>TRBJ1-4|TRBV28
CASSSGGEGAEKLFF
>TRBJ2-7|TRBV28
CASSSQGTSLTCEQYF